This is a list of T cell receptor beta chains from one sample in a study of blood T cell repertoires in COVID-19. Assay used: immunoSEQ multiplex PCR; TCRdb lists only in-frame clones, some missing. This sample has over 150,000 clones, with around 83% found just once. Material for sequencing was peripheral blood. The receptors were gathered from an older woman with COVID-19, enrolled during active disease. The CDR3 runs from the conserved cysteine through the conserved F or W. The D gene is left open where the match is weak. For some rows the clone size is stated as once, few or many, or as a class when expanded; others skip it.

>TRBV5-1|TRBD1|TRBJ2-7|NA
CASSFRQGAGYEQYF
TGCGCCAGCAGCTTCCGACAGGGGGCAGGCTACGAGCAGTACTTC
>TRBV12-2|NA|TRBJ1-4|few
CASRPSTAWGPTNEKLFF
TGTGCAAGTCGCCCATCGACAGCATGGGGGCCAACTAATGAAAAACTGTTTTTT
>TRBV4-1|NA|TRBJ1-2|NA
CASATQPSSNYGYTF
TGCGCCAGCGCTACTCAACCCTCATCTAACTATGGCTACACCTTC
>TRBV5-1|TRBD1|TRBJ2-1|NA
CASSWGTDEREGEQFF
TGCGCCAGCAGCTGGGGGACAGACGAGCGTGAAGGTGAGCAGTTCTTC
>TRBV7-2|TRBD2|TRBJ2-1|NA
CASSAAGTSIYNEQFF
TGTGCCAGCAGCGCAGCCGGGACTAGCATCTACAATGAGCAGTTCTTC
>TRBV18|TRBD1|TRBJ1-1|NA
CASSRDSTPNTEAFF
TGTGCCAGCTCTCGGGACAGCACCCCGAACACTGAAGCTTTCTTT
>TRBV19|TRBD1|TRBJ1-5|many
CASSIGGRGLNQPQHF
TGTGCCAGTAGTATAGGTGGCAGGGGGCTCAATCAGCCCCAGCATTTT
>TRBV27|TRBD2|TRBJ2-3|once
CASRIGLAGGPGTDTQYF
TGTGCCAGCAGAATCGGACTAGCGGGAGGGCCTGGGACAGATACGCAGTATTTT
>TRBV12-3/TRBV12-4|TRBD1|TRBJ1-2|NA
CASSFQGAVGYTF
TGTGCCAGCAGTTTTCAGGGGGCGGTTGGCTACACCTTC
>TRBV30|TRBD1|TRBJ1-6|NA
CAWTFGDRAFNSPLHF
TGTGCCTGGACGTTTGGGGACAGGGCATTTAATTCACCCCTCCACTTT
>TRBV3-1/TRBV3-2|TRBD2|TRBJ2-7|NA
CASSHTSGDYEQYF
TGTGCCAGCAGCCATACTAGCGGGGACTACGAGCAGTACTTC
>TRBV2|NA|TRBJ2-7|NA
CVSSGGQSPYEQYF
TGTGTCAGCAGTGGGGGGCAGTCTCCCTACGAGCAGTACTTC
>TRBV7-3|NA|TRBJ1-3|NA
CASSPQGRGGNTIYF
TGTGCCAGCAGCCCCCAGGGGAGAGGTGGAAACACCATATATTTT
>TRBV3-1/TRBV3-2|TRBD1|TRBJ1-4|NA
CASSQPPGQGTEKLFF
TGTGCCAGCAGCCAACCGCCGGGACAGGGGACTGAAAAACTGTTTTTT
>TRBV19|TRBD2|TRBJ2-3|NA
CASSRLAADTQYF
TGTGCCAGTAGTAGACTAGCGGCAGATACGCAGTATTTT
>TRBV19|TRBD2|TRBJ2-1|NA
CASSMSAGRASGRAAYNEQFF
TGTGCCAGTAGTATGAGCGCGGGTCGGGCTAGCGGGAGGGCGGCCTACAATGAGCAGTTCTTC
>TRBV4-1|NA|TRBJ1-2|NA
CASSQDQAGYGYTF
TGCGCCAGCAGCCAAGATCAGGCAGGCTATGGCTACACCTTC
>TRBV3-1/TRBV3-2|NA|TRBJ2-1|NA
CASSQDRGTYNEQFF
TGTGCCAGCAGCCAAGATCGCGGGACTTACAATGAGCAGTTCTTC
>TRBV3-1/TRBV3-2|TRBD1|TRBJ1-1|NA
CASSYTGELNTEAFF
TGTGCCAGCAGCTATACAGGGGAATTGAACACTGAAGCTTTCTTT
>TRBV7-2|TRBD2|TRBJ2-1|NA
CASSLGLADNEQFF
TGTGCCAGCAGCTTAGGACTAGCGGACAATGAGCAGTTCTTC
>TRBV7-2|TRBD1|TRBJ1-1|NA
CASSLPRQGREAFF
TGTGCCAGCAGCTTACCGAGACAGGGGAGAGAAGCTTTCTTT
>TRBV7-8|TRBD2|TRBJ2-7|NA
CASSLTSGRLEQYF
TGTGCCAGCAGCTTGACTAGCGGGAGGCTAGAGCAGTACTTC
>TRBV19|TRBD2|TRBJ2-3|NA
CASSILAGGADTQYF
TGTGCCAGTAGTATCCTAGCGGGGGGCGCGGATACGCAGTATTTT
>TRBV11-2|NA|TRBJ2-7|NA
CASSRVGAQFNEQYF
TGTGCCAGCAGCCGGGTGGGGGCTCAGTTTAACGAGCAGTACTTC
>TRBV6-6|TRBD2|TRBJ2-7|NA
CATRNAGVEQYF
TGTGCCACCAGAAACGCGGGGGTCGAGCAGTACTTC
>TRBV30|TRBD1|TRBJ2-7|NA
CAWETPVRQGMYEQYF
TGTGCCTGGGAGACCCCCGTTCGACAGGGTATGTACGAGCAGTACTTC
>TRBV6-6|NA|TRBJ2-6|NA
CASSSSRGPGANVLTF
TGTGCCAGCAGCTCGAGCAGGGGTCCTGGGGCCAACGTCCTGACTTTC
>TRBV7-2|NA|TRBJ2-7|NA
CASSLGGGEQYF
TGTGCCAGCAGCTTGGGGGGAGGCGAGCAGTACTTC
>TRBV18|NA|TRBJ1-1|NA
CASSLLEGGTEAFF
TGTGCCAGCTCACTCCTTGAAGGGGGCACTGAAGCTTTCTTT
>TRBV7-2|TRBD1|TRBJ2-7|once
CASSSGTGITYEQYF
TGTGCCAGCAGCTCTGGGACAGGGATTACCTACGAGCAGTACTTC
>TRBV11-2|TRBD2|TRBJ2-7|NA
CASSRGTAGGSRKYF
TGTGCCAGCAGCCGGGGGACAGCGGGAGGGTCCCGCAAGTACTTC
>TRBV7-2|NA|TRBJ1-1|NA
CASSLGTFGTEAFF
TGTGCCAGCAGCTTAGGGACTTTCGGCACTGAAGCTTTCTTT
>TRBV28|TRBD1|TRBJ1-5|NA
CASSATASTGGNFNQPQHF
TGTGCCAGCAGTGCAACGGCCTCGACAGGGGGGAACTTCAATCAGCCCCAGCATTTT
>TRBV5-4|NA|TRBJ1-2|NA
CASSLGVTTGSGYTF
TGTGCCAGCAGCTTGGGGGTAACCACAGGTTCTGGCTACACCTTC
>TRBV6-5|NA|TRBJ2-7|NA
CASSYSLAGSSEQYF
TGTGCCAGCAGTTACTCGTTGGCAGGTTCGTCGGAGCAGTACTTC
>TRBV7-2|TRBD1|TRBJ2-7|once
CASSPGTGVPYEQYF
TGTGCCAGCAGCCCAGGGACAGGGGTTCCCTACGAGCAGTACTTC
>TRBV5-1|NA|TRBJ2-7|NA
CASSQQDISYEQYF
TGCGCCAGCAGCCAGCAGGATATAAGCTACGAGCAGTACTTC
>TRBV2|NA|TRBJ1-2|few
CASKQRGGGYTF
TGTGCCAGCAAACAGAGGGGGGGTGGCTACACCTTC
>TRBV27|NA|TRBJ1-4|few
CASSLTGTISRELFF
TGTGCCAGCAGTTTAACGGGGACAATCTCAAGAGAACTGTTTTTT
>TRBV28|NA|TRBJ1-2|NA
CASSLPKGHGYTF
TGTGCCAGCAGTCTCCCTAAGGGGCATGGCTACACCTTC
>TRBV3-1/TRBV3-2|NA|TRBJ2-1|NA
CASSPRYLPYNEQFF
TGTGCCAGCAGCCCCCGCTACTTGCCCTACAATGAGCAGTTCTTC
>TRBV27|TRBD2|TRBJ2-1|NA
CASSFGLAGALYNEQFF
TGTGCCAGCAGTTTCGGACTAGCGGGCGCCCTCTACAATGAGCAGTTCTTC
>TRBV5-1|TRBD2|TRBJ2-7|NA
CASRAGPAGDYEQYF
TGCGCCAGCAGAGCCGGGCCAGCGGGAGATTACGAGCAGTACTTC
>TRBV4-3|NA|TRBJ2-7|NA
CASSQDLTDSLLEQYF
TGCGCCAGCAGCCAAGATCTCACGGACAGTCTCCTCGAGCAGTACTTC
>TRBV29-1|TRBD1|TRBJ1-5|NA
CSVRTGLSNQPQHF
TGCAGCGTTCGGACAGGTCTGAGCAATCAGCCCCAGCATTTT
>TRBV7-8|NA|TRBJ1-4|NA
CASSLLGGRVEVIYEKLFF
TGTGCCAGCAGCTTACTCGGGGGAAGGGTAGAGGTTATTTATGAAAAACTGTTTTTT